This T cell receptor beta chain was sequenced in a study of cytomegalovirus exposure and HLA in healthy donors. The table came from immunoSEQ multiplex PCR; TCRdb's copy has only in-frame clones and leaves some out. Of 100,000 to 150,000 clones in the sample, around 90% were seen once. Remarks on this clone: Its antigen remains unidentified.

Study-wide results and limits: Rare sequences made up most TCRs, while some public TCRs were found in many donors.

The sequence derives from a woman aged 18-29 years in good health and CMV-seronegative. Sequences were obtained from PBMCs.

CDR3 nucleotides: TGTGCCTGCCATCAAGGGAGCGGCCACACAGATACGCAGTATTTT. Translating gives CACHQGSGHTDTQYF. The rearrangement joins TRBV30 to TRBJ2-3; possible D gene TRBD2, 5 bases. In germline, CDR1 is GTSNPN, CDR2 SVGIG (reference sequence). CDR3 size: 15 residues. The V gene lost 6 bases and the J gene lost 2 bases, with 18 bases spanning the gap.